The 7 T cell receptor beta chains below all came from one sample that was sequenced in a study of Graves' ophthalmopathy and Graves' hyperthyroidism. The authors amplified TCR beta CDR3 regions, and they did so from RNA transcripts for repertoire sequencing. HTBI primers were employed in first-round RT-PCR, then a second-round multiplex PCR followed. TCRdb re-called the multiplex PCR reads with MiXCR, one entry per CDR3 protein. Counted here are around 1.1 million distinct CDR3 sequences, about two fifths occurring once; the ten biggest clones make up around 10%. Sequenced material: peripheral blood or thyroid tissue (not recorded which). These receptors originate from an adult man with Graves' hyperthyroidism.

This clonotype was seen repeatedly, ten times or more. CDR3 sequence (DNA): TGTGCCAGCAGCTTGAGCGGGAGGTTTCAAGAGACCCAGTACTTC. This gives the protein CASSLSGRFQETQYF. The chain uses TRBV7-6 and TRBJ2-5; 9 nucleotides match TRBD2. J gave up 2 bases and V 3 bases, and 4 bases lay outside the gene matches. This CDR3 spans 15 amino acids. Germline V gives CDR1 SGHVS, CDR2 FNYEAQ.

This clonotype was picked up many times. The chain recombines TRBV29-1 with TRBJ2-6, with D unresolved. CDR1 is SQVTM, CDR2 ANQGSEA, per germline. This CDR3 has 14 residues. Trimming took 4 bases from V and 0 from J, leaving 7 bases between them. The CDR3 loop is CSVVAYSGANVLTF. DNA of the CDR3: TGCAGCGTTGTAGCATACTCTGGGGCCAACGTCCTGACTTTC.

This chain connects TRBV7-2 to TRBJ1-6; no clear D gene. Trimming cost V 1 base and J 2 bases, with 6 bases left between them. The CDR3 runs to 15 residues. Germline CDR1 SGHTA, CDR2 FQGNSA. The CDR3 protein is CASSLERPYNSPLHF. As DNA, the CDR3 is TGTGCCAGCAGCTTAGAACGGCCCTATAATTCACCCCTCCACTTT.

Notes on this clonotype: Here the CDR3 omits its conserved ending phenylalanine or tryptophan, so a read error is the likely source. This chain links TRBV7-9 with TRBJ2-2; D may be TRBD1 (6 bases). V lost 6 bases, J lost 5 bases, and 13 bases lay in between. Germline V gives CDR1 SEHNR, CDR2 FQNEAQ (reference sequence). The CDR3 spans 14 residues. The CDR3 DNA is TGTGCCAGCAGGTGGGGGCAGTGGACCGGGGAGCTGTTTCTT. Residues: CASRWGQWTGELFL.

The chain carries TRBV20-1 and TRBJ1-5, with 9 bases lining up with TRBD1. CDR1 and CDR2 (germline): DFQATT, SNEGSKA (reference sequence). The J segment lost 3 bases and the V segment lost 8 bases, leaving 11 bases of the junction unmatched. The CDR3 has 15 amino acids. CDR3 nucleotide sequence: TGCAGTTTCGGGACAGGGATCGGCTCCAATCAGCCCCAGCATTTT. Amino acids: CSFGTGIGSNQPQHF.

In the case of this clonotype: The junction departs from germline at one end; a sequencing error may be responsible. The V and J genes are TRBV25-1 and TRBJ2-7; 7 bases are a match to TRBD2. Looked up from germline, CDR1 is MGHDK and CDR2 is SYGVNS. The length of the CDR3 is 12 residues. CDR3 amino acids: CASSQGGWELYF. The CDR3 region has the DNA TGTGCCAGCAGCCAGGGAGGGTGGGAGCTGTACTTC.

In this sample, this clonotype turned up many times. The rearrangement uses TRBV7-8 and TRBJ1-4; D ambiguous. Between the trimmed V and J ends, which lost 1 base and 5 bases, there was a span of 17 bases. Per the germline V gene, CDR1 is SGHVS and CDR2 is FQNEAQ. The CDR3 is made up of 17 amino acids. The CDR3 nucleotides read TGTGCCAGCAGCTTAGACCGGGCACAGACTACCAATGAAAAACTGTTTTTT. Translated: CASSLDRAQTTNEKLFF.